This T cell receptor (beta chain) appears in the sequencing data of a study of blood T cells in healthy people across ages. Whole-study findings and limits: More naive CD4+ cells and higher diversity were found in long-lived than in aged donors.

Trimming removed 0 bases from V and 2 bases from J, with 10 bases in between. Looked up from germline, CDR1 is SGHAT and CDR2 is FQNNGV. The CDR3 has 15 residues. A second PCR, run for roughly 7 to 12 cycles, used a sample-barcoded 5' primer plus a J-beta primer mix. Each CDR3 protein gets one entry after TCRdb re-called the 5' RACE reads with MiXCR. Among 450,000 to 650,000 distinct CDR3 sequences listed, less than 25% were seen once. Regarding this clonotype: Antigen specificity is unknown.

The sample was also linked to a second study, of T cells of mothers and their children. That report adds: RNA that had been extracted went wholly into cDNA synthesis, at roughly 1.6 ug per 15 ul. An overlap that was slightly higher, though non-significant, was seen in related mother-child pairs versus unrelated pairs.

The specimen was blood. The clonotype originates from a boy between 5 and 17 years old in good health. This chain connects TRBV11-2 to TRBJ1-2; D is undetermined. The CDR3: CASSLDLSENYGYTF. The CDR3 nucleotides are TGTGCCAGCAGCTTAGATCTGTCGGAGAACTATGGCTACACCTTC.